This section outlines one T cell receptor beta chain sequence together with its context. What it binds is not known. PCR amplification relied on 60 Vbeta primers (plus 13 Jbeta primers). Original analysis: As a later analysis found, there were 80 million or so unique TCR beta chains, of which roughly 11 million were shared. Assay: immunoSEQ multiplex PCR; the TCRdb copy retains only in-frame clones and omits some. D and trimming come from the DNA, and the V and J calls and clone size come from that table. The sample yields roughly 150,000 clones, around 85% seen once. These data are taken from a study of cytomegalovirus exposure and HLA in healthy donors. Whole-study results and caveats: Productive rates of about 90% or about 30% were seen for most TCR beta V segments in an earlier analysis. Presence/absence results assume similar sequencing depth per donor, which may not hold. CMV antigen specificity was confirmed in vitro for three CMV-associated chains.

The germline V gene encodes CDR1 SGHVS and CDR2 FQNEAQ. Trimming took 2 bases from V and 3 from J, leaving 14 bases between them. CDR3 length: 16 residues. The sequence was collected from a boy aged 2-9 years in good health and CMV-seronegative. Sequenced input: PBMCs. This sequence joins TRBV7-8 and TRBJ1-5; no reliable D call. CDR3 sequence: CASSLREFGFNQPQHF. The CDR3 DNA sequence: TGTGCCAGCAGCTTAAGGGAGTTTGGGTTCAATCAGCCCCAGCATTTT. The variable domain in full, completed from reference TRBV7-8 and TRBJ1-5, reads GAGVSQSPRYKVAKRGQDVALRCDPISGHVSLFWYQQALGQGPEFLTYFQNEAQLDKSGLPSDRFFAERPEGSVSTLKIQRTQQEDSAVYLCASSLREFGFNQPQHFGDGTRLSIL.